This entry is about one TCR beta chain. This sample is drawn from a study of T cell changes during pregnancy in multiple sclerosis. TCRdb's copy holds only in-frame clones and misses some; the assay was immunoSEQ multiplex PCR. This table holds 40,000 to 55,000 clones, roughly 92% found once. The sample was peripheral blood. The origin of this receptor is a female donor with multiple sclerosis, enrolled in a pregnancy study.

Here the CDR3 DNA reads TGTGCCAGCCTCCCGGCAGGCACAGATACGCAGTATTTT. Its translation: CASLPAGTDTQYF. The chain recombines TRBV7-9 with TRBJ2-3; D gene uncertain. The length of the CDR3 is 13 residues. Germline values: CDR1 SEHNR, CDR2 FQNEAQ (reference sequence). With 8 bases removed from V and 1 base from J, the gap between germline ends came to 10 bases.